These 7 T cell receptor beta chains originate from one sample sequenced in a study of blood T cell repertoires in COVID-19. This table comes from immunoSEQ multiplex PCR, and its TCRdb copy is limited to in-frame clones, with some not included. Counted here are some 240,000 clones, 89% occurring once; the ten biggest clones make up less than 5%. The sample taken for sequencing was peripheral blood. The origin of the receptors is a woman in her thirties or forties who had recovered from COVID-19.

This CDR3 reads CASSPVITGVPLHF. The CDR3 coding sequence is TGTGCCAGCAGCCCGGTCATTACAGGGGTGCCCCTCCACTTT. This chain joins TRBV3-1 (or the pseudogene TRBV3-2) and TRBJ1-6, with 7 bases identical to TRBD1. V shed 4 bases and J 13 bases; nucleotides not matched to a gene: 10. The germline gives CDR1 LGHDT, CDR2 YNNKEL (reference sequence). CDR3 size: 14 residues.

The J gene is TRBJ2-3, the V gene TRBV5-1, with 9 bases matching TRBD2. The trim removed 3 bases at V and 1 base at J, leaving 18 bases unmatched. Looked up from germline, CDR1 is SGHRS and CDR2 is YFSETQ. The CDR3 runs 20 residues. This CDR3 is CASSSEGLASPVGGTDTQYF. The CDR3 DNA reads as TGCGCCAGCAGCTCGGAGGGACTAGCATCCCCTGTGGGTGGCACAGATACGCAGTATTTT.

The rearrangement uses TRBV5-1 and TRBJ2-5; TRBD2 aligns across 7 bases. Germline assignment: CDR1 SGHRS and CDR2 YFSETQ. Trimming removed 5 bases from V and 1 base from J; junction bases left unmatched: 5. The CDR3 is 14 amino acids. The CDR3 coding sequence is TGCGCCAGCAGGCTCCTAGCGGTCCAAGAGACCCAGTACTTC. Encoded protein: CASRLLAVQETQYF. The complete variable domain, with remaining parts taken from reference TRBV5-1 and TRBJ2-5, reads KAGVTQTPRYLIKTRGQQVTLSCSPISGHRSVSWYQQTPGQGLQFLFEYFSETQRNKGNFPGRFSGRQFSNSRSEMNVSTLELGDSALYLCASRLLAVQETQYFGPGTRLLVL.

The genes are TRBV15 and TRBJ1-6; the D gene is possibly TRBD1 (6 bases). V dropped 0 bases and J dropped 13 bases, with 19 bases sitting between them. Germline CDR1 is LNHNV and CDR2 is YYDKDF (reference sequence). This CDR3 region has 16 residues. The CDR3 loop reads CATSRDFGQGLVPLHF. In DNA form, the CDR3 reads TGTGCCACCAGCAGAGATTTTGGGCAGGGGCTCGTCCCCCTCCACTTT.

This clone was seen only once. This sequence joins TRBV5-1 and TRBJ2-3; TRBD1 aligns across 7 bases. The CDR3 covers 18 residues. Germline V lookup: CDR1 SGHRS, CDR2 YFSETQ. V was pared by 4 bases and J by 2 bases, with 16 bases of the junction left unmatched. CDR3: CASSRTGSNFMNTDTQYF. The DNA for the CDR3 is TGCGCCAGCAGCCGGACAGGCTCTAATTTTATGAACACAGATACGCAGTATTTT.

This chain joins TRBV7-9 and TRBJ2-4, with 8 nucleotides matching TRBD2. The V segment lost 5 bases and the J segment 1 base; nucleotides outside the gene matches: 7. This CDR3 has 16 amino acids. The V gene's germline CDR1 is SEHNR and CDR2 FQNEAQ (reference sequence). CDR3 region: CASSASGSFAKNIQYF. The CDR3 DNA reads as TGTGCCAGCAGCGCGAGCGGGAGCTTCGCCAAAAACATTCAGTACTTC.

V gene TRBV19 combines with J gene TRBJ2-1; 10 bases fit TRBD2. With 0 bases clipped from V and 7 bases from J, the junction kept 9 bases outside the gene matches. Germline assignment: CDR1 LNHDA and CDR2 SQIVND (reference sequence). This CDR3 spans 17 amino acids. The DNA for the CDR3 is TGTGCCAGTAGTATAGATGCCCTAGCGGGAGTTCGTAATGAGCAGTTCTTC. Its protein is CASSIDALAGVRNEQFF.